The TCR beta chain under discussion was sequenced for a study of early T cells in non-severe SARS-CoV-2 infection. Study information: Sequenced bulk RNA came from whole blood that was unsorted, and chains were unpaired. General study points: Matching against VDJdb likely underestimated virus-specific expansions, favoring anti-spike CD8.

Regarding this clonotype: Its antigen is not known.

The CDR3 sequence is 15 residues long. Trimming took off 3 bases at V and 0 bases at J, with 12 bases between the two ends. The germline V gene has CDR1 SEHNR and CDR2 FQNEAQ (reference sequence). Individual cDNA molecules each received unique molecular identifiers attached to them. TCRdb re-derived calls from the 5' RACE reads in MiXCR, one entry per CDR3 protein. This table holds around 70,000 distinct CDR3 sequences, roughly 9% found once. Sequencing was done on a sample of whole blood. This receptor was taken from an adult who was a healthcare worker with PCR-confirmed SARS-CoV-2 infection or an uninfected control (not recorded which). The V and J genes are TRBV7-9 and TRBJ2-7, with a weak D call TRBD1 (6 bases). The CDR3 DNA sequence: TGTGCCAGCAGCTTCCCCGGGACACCCTCCTACGAGCAGTACTTC. It yields the protein CASSFPGTPSYEQYF.